Reported below is one T cell receptor (beta chain). It was with random hexamers that 0.5 to 1 ug RNA was reverse transcribed. From the immunoSEQ multiplex PCR reads, TCRdb called clonotypes with MiXCR, one entry per CDR3 protein. This sample carries approximately 210,000 distinct CDR3 sequences, roughly 93% of them seen once, and the ten largest clones take around 0.15%. The data derive from a study of CD8 T cells in Susac syndrome. Turning to the study itself: At the time their blood was drawn, patients with Susac syndrome were either therapy-naive, on corticosteroids (with some of them also receiving intravenous immunoglobulin), or on intravenous immunoglobulin alone.

Blood CD8+ and CD4+ T cells underwent high-throughput TCR beta sequencing. V was clipped by 4 bases and J by 5 bases, with 11 bases between them. Germline V gives CDR1 SQVTM, CDR2 ANQGSEA. This CDR3 region has 12 residues. The sequenced material came from CD4+ T cells from PBMCs. The V gene is TRBV29-1, the J gene TRBJ1-1; D uncertain. The TCR originated in a human donor with Susac syndrome. CDR3 coding DNA: TGCAGCGTTGTCAGATCACAAACTGAAGCTTTCTTT. Protein sequence: CSVVRSQTEAFF.